These T cell receptor beta chains were read from a single sample in a study of graft-versus-host responses after intestinal transplantation. Some clones are missing from TCRdb's copy, which holds only in-frame ones; the method was immunoSEQ multiplex PCR. Found here are some 4,000 clones, about 80% of them singletons; the top ten hold roughly 7%. The material was ileum tissue, obtained 9 days after transplant. These receptors were obtained from a human patient who received an intestinal transplant, so some T cells may come from the graft donor. The CDR3 runs from the conserved cysteine through the conserved F or W. The D gene is left open where the match is weak. Size is omitted from some rows. Given values are once, few, many or a class for expanded clones.

clone size: .; V gene: TRBV6-5; J gene: TRBJ2-1; D gene: TRBD1; CDR3 DNA: TGTGCCAGCAGATTAAAGGGACAGCGCATCAATGAGCAGTTCTTC; CDR3 protein: CASRLKGQRINEQFF
clone size: .; V gene: TRBV11-1; J gene: TRBJ1-2; D gene: .; CDR3 DNA: TGTGCCAGCAGTCAACAGGGTTATGGCTACACCTTC; CDR3 protein: CASSQQGYGYTF
clone size: .; V gene: TRBV28; J gene: TRBJ2-7; D gene: .; CDR3 DNA: TGTGCCAGCAGTTTACTCGGACTCACCTACGAGCAGTACTTC; CDR3 protein: CASSLLGLTYEQYF
clone size: .; V gene: TRBV11-2; J gene: TRBJ1-6; D gene: TRBD1; CDR3 DNA: TGTGCCAGCAGCTCGTTTAGGGACAGTAATTCACCCCTCCACTTT; CDR3 protein: CASSSFRDSNSPLHF
clone size: .; V gene: TRBV27; J gene: TRBJ2-1; D gene: .; CDR3 DNA: TGTGCCAGCAGGAGGGGTCGGGCCTCCCCCCAAAATGAGCAGTTCTTC; CDR3 protein: CASRRGRASPQNEQFF
clone size: few; V gene: TRBV5-1; J gene: TRBJ2-3; D gene: TRBD2; CDR3 DNA: TGCGCCAGCAGCTTGGAACTAGCGGGCACAGATACGCAGTATTTT; CDR3 protein: CASSLELAGTDTQYF
clone size: .; V gene: TRBV18; J gene: TRBJ2-6; D gene: TRBD1; CDR3 DNA: TGTGCCAGCTCACGGGACAGACAGTCAGGGGCCAACGTCCTGACTTTC; CDR3 protein: CASSRDRQSGANVLTF
clone size: few; V gene: TRBV29-1; J gene: TRBJ1-1; D gene: .; CDR3 DNA: TGCAGCGTTGGAAACACTGAAGCTTTCTTT; CDR3 protein: CSVGNTEAFF
clone size: .; V gene: TRBV11-2; J gene: TRBJ2-4; D gene: TRBD1; CDR3 DNA: TGTGCCAGCAGCTCCCTACAGGGGGCCAAAAACATTCAGTACTTC; CDR3 protein: CASSSLQGAKNIQYF
clone size: .; V gene: TRBV19; J gene: TRBJ1-5; D gene: TRBD1; CDR3 DNA: TGTGCCAGTATGGAGACCGGGACAGCCGTCAGGGGCAATCAGCCCCAGCATTTT; CDR3 protein: CASMETGTAVRGNQPQHF
clone size: .; V gene: TRBV21-1; J gene: TRBJ2-7; D gene: .; CDR3 DNA: TGTGCCAGCTTCCCTACCTTCCGGTACTTC; CDR3 protein: CASFPTFRYF
clone size: .; V gene: TRBV7-8; J gene: TRBJ2-7; D gene: .; CDR3 DNA: TGTGCCAGCAGCTTAGAGGACAGTCGGGCATACGAGCAGTACTTC; CDR3 protein: CASSLEDSRAYEQYF
clone size: .; V gene: TRBV4-1; J gene: TRBJ1-5; D gene: .; CDR3 DNA: TGCGCCAGCAGCCAAGGCCAGGGCAATCAGCCCCAGCATTTT; CDR3 protein: CASSQGQGNQPQHF
clone size: .; V gene: TRBV6-6; J gene: TRBJ1-6; D gene: .; CDR3 DNA: TGTGCCGCTGGACAGTCAGATAATTCACCCCTCCACTTT; CDR3 protein: CAAGQSDNSPLHF
clone size: .; V gene: TRBV19; J gene: TRBJ1-2; D gene: TRBD1; CDR3 DNA: TGTGCCAGTAGTAGACAGGGGGCTAACTATGGCTACACCTTC; CDR3 protein: CASSRQGANYGYTF
clone size: .; V gene: TRBV12-5; J gene: TRBJ2-2; D gene: .; CDR3 DNA: TGTGCTAGTGGTTTGGTCACCTACTTCCTAGGCACCGGGGAGCTGTTTTTT; CDR3 protein: CASGLVTYFLGTGELFF
clone size: .; V gene: TRBV28; J gene: TRBJ2-7; D gene: TRBD1; CDR3 DNA: TGTGCCAGCACCCCGAGGCAGGGGGCATACGAGCAGTACTTC; CDR3 protein: CASTPRQGAYEQYF
clone size: .; V gene: TRBV20-1; J gene: TRBJ2-7; D gene: .; CDR3 DNA: TGCAGTGCTAGGTTACACGAGCAGTACTTC; CDR3 protein: CSARLHEQYF
clone size: .; V gene: TRBV7-9; J gene: TRBJ1-2; D gene: .; CDR3 DNA: TGTGCCAGCAGCTTCTCTGGCGCCGGACCCTATGGCTACACCTTC; CDR3 protein: CASSFSGAGPYGYTF
clone size: .; V gene: TRBV6-5; J gene: TRBJ2-7; D gene: .; CDR3 DNA: TGTGCCAGCAGTACTACAGGGATCGAGCAGTACTTC; CDR3 protein: CASSTTGIEQYF
clone size: few; V gene: TRBV6-7; J gene: TRBJ1-2; D gene: TRBD1; CDR3 DNA: TGTGCCAGCAGTTACTCGCCCCGGGACAGGGCTCGTAACTATGGCTACACCTTC; CDR3 protein: CASSYSPRDRARNYGYTF
clone size: .; V gene: TRBV2; J gene: TRBJ1-1; D gene: TRBD1; CDR3 DNA: TGTGCCACCCCGGGGGGGACAGGGATCACTGAAGCTTTCTTT; CDR3 protein: CATPGGTGITEAFF
clone size: .; V gene: TRBV5-4; J gene: TRBJ1-2; D gene: .; CDR3 DNA: TGTGCCAGCAGCTTGGTTACCGGGACAAATGGCTACACCTTC; CDR3 protein: CASSLVTGTNGYTF
clone size: .; V gene: TRBV27; J gene: TRBJ1-6; D gene: TRBD1; CDR3 DNA: TGTGCCAGCAGTTCGTTCCGGGACAGGGGGCGTACATTTTATTCACCCCTCCACTTT; CDR3 protein: CASSSFRDRGRTFYSPLHF
clone size: .; V gene: TRBV28; J gene: TRBJ1-2; D gene: .; CDR3 DNA: TGTGCCAGCATCTTAGGGGGGACAAACTATGGCTACACCTTC; CDR3 protein: CASILGGTNYGYTF
clone size: .; V gene: TRBV5-1; J gene: TRBJ1-2; D gene: TRBD1; CDR3 DNA: TGCGCCAGCAGCTTGGAAGGACAGGGAATCCGTGGCTACACCTTC; CDR3 protein: CASSLEGQGIRGYTF
clone size: .; V gene: TRBV16; J gene: TRBJ1-3; D gene: .; CDR3 DNA: TGTGCCAGCAGCCCACCCGGGATTCTGTTACAATCGTTCTCTGGAAACACCATATATTTT; CDR3 protein: CASSPPGILLQSFSGNTIYF
clone size: .; V gene: TRBV5-6; J gene: TRBJ2-5; D gene: .; CDR3 DNA: TGTGCCAGCAGCGACGACAGGTCGGGGGAGACCCAGTACTTC; CDR3 protein: CASSDDRSGETQYF
clone size: .; V gene: TRBV2; J gene: TRBJ2-7; D gene: .; CDR3 DNA: TGTGCCAGCAGTGAACCAGGGATGACCTACGAGCAGTACTTC; CDR3 protein: CASSEPGMTYEQYF